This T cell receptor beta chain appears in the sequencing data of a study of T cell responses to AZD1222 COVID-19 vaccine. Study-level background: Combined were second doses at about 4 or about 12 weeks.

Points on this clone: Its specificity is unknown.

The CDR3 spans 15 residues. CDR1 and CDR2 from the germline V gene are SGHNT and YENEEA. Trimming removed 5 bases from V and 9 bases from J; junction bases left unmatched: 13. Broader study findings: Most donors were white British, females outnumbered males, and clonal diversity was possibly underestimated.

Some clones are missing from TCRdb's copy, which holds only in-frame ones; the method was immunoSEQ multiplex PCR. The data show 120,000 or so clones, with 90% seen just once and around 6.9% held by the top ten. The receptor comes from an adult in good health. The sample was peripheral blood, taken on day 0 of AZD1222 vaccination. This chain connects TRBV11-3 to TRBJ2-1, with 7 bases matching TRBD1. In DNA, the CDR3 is TGTGCCAGCAGCCAGGGTACAGGGGACCTTGCTGAGCAGTTCTTC. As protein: CASSQGTGDLAEQFF.